A selection of T cell receptor beta chains follows, all from one sample in a study of blood T cell repertoires in COVID-19. TCRdb keeps only in-frame clones here, not all; method: immunoSEQ multiplex PCR. This table has approximately 94,000 clones, 84% appearing once. Sequencing input: peripheral blood. The source of these receptors is a human donor in a cohort sampled during active COVID-19. The CDR3 runs from the conserved cysteine through the conserved F or W. A D gene is named only where the DNA matches it firmly. Some rows mark clone size as missing; the rest say once, few, many or name a class of expanded clone.

j_gene,v_gene,d_gene,abundance,CDR3aa,CDR3nt
TRBJ1-2,TRBV12-3/TRBV12-4,-,-,CASSFFNYGYTF,TGTGCCAGCAGTTTCTTTAACTATGGCTACACCTTC
TRBJ1-6,TRBV2,TRBD1,once,CASRGQESSYNSPLHF,TGTGCCAGCAGGGGACAGGAAAGCTCCTATAATTCACCCCTCCACTTT
TRBJ2-1,TRBV3-1/TRBV3-2,TRBD2,-,CASSQSASGRYEQFF,TGTGCCAGCAGCCAATCGGCTAGCGGGCGGTATGAGCAGTTCTTC
TRBJ2-3,TRBV3-1/TRBV3-2,-,once,CASSQDAGLLKLPDTQYF,TGTGCCAGCAGCCAAGATGCAGGACTACTTAAATTACCAGATACGCAGTATTTT
TRBJ2-7,TRBV5-4,-,-,CASSLGQTETYEQYF,TGTGCCAGCAGCTTGGGACAGACAGAAACCTACGAGCAGTACTTC
TRBJ1-4,TRBV19,TRBD1,-,CASIPGQGAHNEKLFF,TGTGCCAGTATACCGGGACAGGGGGCCCATAATGAAAAACTGTTTTTT
TRBJ1-5,TRBV7-8,TRBD1,-,CASSLLRDSPMCF,TGTGCCAGCAGCTTACTGCGGGACAGCCCCATGTGCTTT
TRBJ2-3,TRBV6-5,-,-,CASSREQARPDTQYF,TGTGCCAGCAGTAGGGAACAGGCTCGGCCAGATACGCAGTATTTT
TRBJ2-7,TRBV27,-,-,CASSFSPTVPTYEQYF,TGTGCCAGCAGTTTCTCACCAACAGTTCCCACCTACGAGCAGTACTTC
TRBJ2-5,TRBV5-1,-,-,CASSWRTGPGETQYF,TGCGCCAGCAGCTGGCGAACAGGGCCCGGGGAGACCCAGTACTTC
TRBJ2-7,TRBV12-2,-,medium-sized,CASRSTLAGTYEQYF,TGTGCAAGTCGCTCAACCTTAGCGGGAACCTACGAGCAGTACTTC
TRBJ1-1,TRBV28,-,once,CASNRIGGEAEAFF,TGTGCCAGCAACCGGATAGGGGGAGAGGCTGAAGCTTTCTTT
TRBJ1-5,TRBV3-1/TRBV3-2,-,-,CASSQIYSNQPQHF,TGTGCCAGCAGCCAAATATATAGCAATCAGCCCCAGCATTTT
TRBJ2-2,TRBV11-2,TRBD1,few,CASSLGQGAYTGELFF,TGTGCCAGCAGCTTGGGACAGGGGGCGTACACCGGGGAGCTGTTTTTT
TRBJ1-1,TRBV18,-,-,CASSPDRPARAEAFF,TGTGCCAGCTCACCCGACAGGCCTGCCAGGGCTGAAGCTTTCTTT
TRBJ1-5,TRBV28,-,-,CASSLRGRVAQHF,TGTGCCAGCAGTTTAAGGGGTCGGGTGGCCCAGCATTTT
TRBJ1-2,TRBV6-5,-,-,CASSYNTANYGYTF,TGTGCCAGCAGTTACAATACAGCTAACTATGGCTACACCTTC
TRBJ1-5,TRBV5-1,TRBD1,-,CASSLGQGSNQPQHF,TGCGCCAGCAGCTTGGGACAGGGGAGCAATCAGCCCCAGCATTTT
TRBJ2-7,TRBV29-1,-,-,CSVDRDAGYEQYF,TGCAGCGTCGACAGGGATGCGGGGTACGAGCAGTACTTC
TRBJ2-7,TRBV19,TRBD1,-,CASSIAHGTAYEQYF,TGTGCCAGTAGTATAGCCCACGGGACAGCCTACGAGCAGTACTTC
TRBJ2-3,TRBV19,-,-,CASSVSQTDTQYF,TGTGCCAGTAGTGTATCTCAGACAGATACGCAGTATTTT
TRBJ1-1,TRBV18,-,-,CASSPQVGTTEAFF,TGTGCCAGCTCACCGCAAGTAGGGACAACTGAAGCTTTCTTT
TRBJ1-2,TRBV11-2,-,once,CASSSGANYGYTF,TGTGCCAGCAGCTCGGGGGCTAACTATGGCTACACCTTC
TRBJ1-2,TRBV5-1,TRBD1,-,CASSLGTGRLDYGYTF,TGCGCCAGCAGCTTGGGGACAGGAAGGCTAGACTATGGCTACACCTTC
TRBJ2-7,TRBV6-5,TRBD2,once,CATQLAGASYEQYF,TGTGCCACTCAGTTAGCGGGGGCCTCCTACGAGCAGTACTTC
TRBJ2-1,TRBV5-4,TRBD2,-,CASRSSGGLSYNEQFF,TGTGCCAGCAGGTCTAGCGGGGGGCTGTCCTACAATGAGCAGTTCTTC
TRBJ2-7,TRBV18,TRBD1,few,CASSPTGQGGREQYF,TGTGCCAGCTCACCCACCGGACAGGGCGGGCGCGAGCAGTACTTC
TRBJ2-3,TRBV2,-,-,CASKVWGVSTDTQYF,TGTGCCAGCAAAGTATGGGGGGTTAGCACAGATACGCAGTATTTT
TRBJ1-1,TRBV5-1,-,once,CASSLAGLRNTEAFF,TGCGCCAGCAGCTTGGCCGGGTTAAGGAACACTGAAGCTTTCTTT
TRBJ2-1,TRBV5-6,-,-,CASSLTGGSYNEQFF,TGTGCCAGCAGCTTGACCGGGGGCTCCTACAATGAGCAGTTCTTC
TRBJ1-5,TRBV19,-,-,CASSIGSGLGNQPQHF,TGTGCCAGTAGTATAGGTTCAGGGTTGGGCAATCAGCCCCAGCATTTT
TRBJ2-5,TRBV5-1,-,-,CASSSQGGETQYF,TGCGCCAGCAGCTCCCAGGGAGGAGAGACCCAGTACTTC
TRBJ2-5,TRBV6-5,TRBD1,once,CASKRTGGGGETQYF,TGTGCCAGCAAACGGACAGGGGGAGGAGGAGAGACCCAGTACTTC
TRBJ2-7,TRBV7-4,-,few,CASSFPQLF,TGTGCCAGCAGCTTTCCACAGCTCTTC
TRBJ1-5,TRBV7-8,-,-,CASSPGGLGNQPQHF,TGTGCCAGCAGCCCCGGAGGGTTAGGCAATCAGCCCCAGCATTTT
TRBJ2-3,TRBV7-9,-,-,CASSLRSGGTDTQYF,TGTGCCAGCAGCTTACGGTCAGGGGGCACAGATACGCAGTATTTT
TRBJ2-7,TRBV5-4,-,-,CASSSSGGSSGEQYF,TGTGCCAGCAGCTCCAGTGGGGGGTCTTCTGGGGAGCAGTACTTC
TRBJ2-3,TRBV29-1,TRBD2,-,CSVIGGRALTDTQYF,TGCAGCGTTATTGGCGGGAGGGCCCTCACAGATACGCAGTATTTT
TRBJ2-5,TRBV5-1,TRBD1,-,CASSRTGFTETQYF,TGCGCCAGCAGCCGGACAGGGTTCACAGAGACCCAGTACTTC
TRBJ1-1,TRBV24-1,TRBD1,-,CATSDFPGQGKTEAFF,TGTGCCACCAGTGATTTCCCGGGACAGGGGAAAACTGAAGCTTTCTTT
TRBJ1-2,TRBV4-2,-,-,CASSQDRGTYGYTF,TGTGCCAGCAGCCAAGATCGGGGTACCTATGGCTACACCTTC
TRBJ2-7,TRBV18,TRBD2,-,CASSPRGLADSYEQYF,TGTGCCAGCTCACCAAGGGGACTAGCGGACTCCTACGAGCAGTACTTC
TRBJ1-1,TRBV3-1/TRBV3-2,-,-,CASSQGPGFGAFF,TGTGCCAGCAGCCAAGGCCCGGGGTTCGGGGCTTTCTTT
TRBJ2-4,TRBV7-2,TRBD1,-,CASSAQGESKNIQYF,TGTGCCAGCAGCGCCCAGGGGGAGTCCAAAAACATTCAGTACTTC
TRBJ2-1,TRBV27,TRBD2,-,CASRWLAGDEQFF,TGTGCCAGCAGATGGCTAGCGGGAGACGAGCAGTTCTTC
TRBJ1-2,TRBV12-3/TRBV12-4,-,once,CASSPHRTYGYTF,TGTGCCAGCAGTCCGCACAGGACCTATGGCTACACCTTC
TRBJ1-2,TRBV6-5,TRBD1,-,CASRGTGGDGYTF,TGTGCCAGCAGAGGAACAGGGGGGGATGGCTACACCTTC
TRBJ1-6,TRBV7-9,-,-,CASSASGGGASPLHF,TGTGCCAGCAGCGCTTCCGGGGGGGGAGCTTCACCCCTCCACTTT
TRBJ2-1,TRBV11-2,-,-,CASSLEGSSYNEQFF,TGTGCCAGCAGCTTGGAGGGAAGCTCCTACAATGAGCAGTTCTTC
TRBJ1-2,TRBV5-1,TRBD1,-,CASSLGGQVSSYGYTF,TGCGCCAGCAGCTTAGGCGGACAGGTGTCGAGCTATGGCTACACCTTC
TRBJ2-1,TRBV3-1/TRBV3-2,TRBD1,-,CASSPAGQGWNEQFF,TGTGCCAGCAGCCCCGCGGGACAGGGTTGGAATGAGCAGTTCTTC
TRBJ2-7,TRBV14,-,once,CASSRSTRFLSYEQYF,TGTGCCAGCAGCCGATCGACTAGGTTCCTATCCTACGAGCAGTACTTC
TRBJ1-4,TRBV16,-,-,CASSQDPGSNEKLFF,TGTGCCAGCAGCCAAGACCCGGGAAGTAATGAAAAACTGTTTTTT
TRBJ2-2,TRBV24-1,TRBD1,-,CATSPGGQGGPGELFF,TGTGCCACCTCCCCTGGGGGACAGGGCGGTCCCGGGGAGCTGTTTTTT
TRBJ2-3,TRBV19,TRBD1,-,CASSIWGTGEDTQYF,TGTGCCAGTAGTATCTGGGGGACAGGGGAAGATACGCAGTATTTT
TRBJ1-2,TRBV6-2/TRBV6-3,-,-,CASSLRGGNGYTF,TGTGCCAGCAGTCTCCGCGGGGGGAATGGCTACACCTTC
TRBJ2-1,TRBV5-6,TRBD2,-,CASSLAGGGTDNEQFF,TGTGCCAGCAGCTTGGCTGGCGGGGGAACCGACAATGAGCAGTTCTTC
TRBJ1-1,TRBV19,-,few,CASSIEGMFEAFF,TGTGCCAGTAGTATAGAGGGCATGTTTGAAGCTTTCTTT
TRBJ1-4,TRBV19,-,-,CASSIDNTVTNEKLFF,TGTGCCAGTAGTATAGATAACACAGTCACTAATGAAAAACTGTTTTTT
TRBJ1-3,TRBV5-1,-,-,CASSLGQHSGNTIYF,TGCGCCAGCAGCTTGGGACAGCACTCTGGAAACACCATATATTTT